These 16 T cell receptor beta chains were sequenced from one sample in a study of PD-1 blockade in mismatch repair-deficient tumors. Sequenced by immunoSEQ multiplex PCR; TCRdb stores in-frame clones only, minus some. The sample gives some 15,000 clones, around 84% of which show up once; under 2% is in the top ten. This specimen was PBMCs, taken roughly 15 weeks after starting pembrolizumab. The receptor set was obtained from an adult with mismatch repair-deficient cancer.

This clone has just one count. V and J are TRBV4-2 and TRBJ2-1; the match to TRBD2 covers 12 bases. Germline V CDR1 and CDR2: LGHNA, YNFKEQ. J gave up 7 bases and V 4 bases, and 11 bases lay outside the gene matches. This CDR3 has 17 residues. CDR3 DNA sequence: TGTGCCAGCAGCCCGATTCAGACTAGCGGGAGTTTTAATGAGCAGTTCTTC. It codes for CASSPIQTSGSFNEQFF.

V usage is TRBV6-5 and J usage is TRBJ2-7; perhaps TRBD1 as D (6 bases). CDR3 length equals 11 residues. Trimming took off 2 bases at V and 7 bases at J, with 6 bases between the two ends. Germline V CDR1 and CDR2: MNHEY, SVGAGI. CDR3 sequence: CASSYQGEQYF. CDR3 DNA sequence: TGTGCCAGCAGTTACCAGGGGGAGCAGTACTTC.

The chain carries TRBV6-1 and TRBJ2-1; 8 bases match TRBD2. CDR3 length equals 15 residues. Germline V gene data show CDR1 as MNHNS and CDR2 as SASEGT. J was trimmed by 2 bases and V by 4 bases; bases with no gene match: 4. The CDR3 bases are TGTGCCAGCAGTGGAACTAGCGGCACCTACAATGAGCAGTTCTTC. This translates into CASSGTSGTYNEQFF.

CDR3 in DNA: TGTGCCAGCTCACCACAGTCAGGGGGCGCAGGTAATGAGCAGTTCTTC. Its protein product is CASSPQSGGAGNEQFF. The gene calls are TRBV18 and TRBJ2-1, with 8 nucleotides matching TRBD1. V lost 1 base and J lost 7; bases outside the gene matches: 9. The CDR3 is 16 amino acids. Germline CDR1 is KGHSH and CDR2 is LQKENI.

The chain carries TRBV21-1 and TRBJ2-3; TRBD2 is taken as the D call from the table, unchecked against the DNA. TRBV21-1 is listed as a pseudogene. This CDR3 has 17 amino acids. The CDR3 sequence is CASSKGGPSGNADTQYF. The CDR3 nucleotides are TGTGCCAGCAGCAAAGGGGGTCCTAGCGGGAATGCAGATACGCAGTATTTT.

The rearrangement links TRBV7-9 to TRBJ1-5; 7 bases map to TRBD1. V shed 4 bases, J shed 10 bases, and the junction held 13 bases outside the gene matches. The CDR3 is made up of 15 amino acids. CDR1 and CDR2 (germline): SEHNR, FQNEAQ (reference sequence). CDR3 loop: CASSSTDRPDRPQHF. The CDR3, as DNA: TGTGCCAGCAGCTCCACGGACAGGCCAGATCGTCCCCAGCATTTT. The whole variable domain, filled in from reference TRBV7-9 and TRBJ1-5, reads DTGVSQNPRHKITKRGQNVTFRCDPISEHNRLYWYRQTLGQGPEFLTYFQNEAQLEKSRLLSDRFSAERPKGSFSTLEIQRTEQGDSAMYLCASSSTDRPDRPQHFGDGTRLSIL.

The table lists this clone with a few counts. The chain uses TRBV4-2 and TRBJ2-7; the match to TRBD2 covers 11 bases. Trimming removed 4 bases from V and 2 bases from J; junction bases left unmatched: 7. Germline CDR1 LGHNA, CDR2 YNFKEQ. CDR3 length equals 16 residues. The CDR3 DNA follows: TGTGCCAGCAGCCGCGAAACTAGCGGGAGTACCTACGAGCAGTACTTC. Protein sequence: CASSRETSGSTYEQYF.

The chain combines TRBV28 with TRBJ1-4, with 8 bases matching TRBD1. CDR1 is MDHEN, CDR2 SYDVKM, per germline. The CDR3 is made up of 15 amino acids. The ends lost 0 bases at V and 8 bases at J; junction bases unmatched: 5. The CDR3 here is CASSLWTGDNEKLFF. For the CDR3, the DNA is TGTGCCAGCAGTTTATGGACAGGGGATAACGAAAAACTGTTTTTT.

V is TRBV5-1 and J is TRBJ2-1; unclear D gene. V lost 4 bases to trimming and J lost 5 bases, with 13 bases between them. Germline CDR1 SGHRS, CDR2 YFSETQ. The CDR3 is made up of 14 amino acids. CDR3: CASSPTTGNNEQFF. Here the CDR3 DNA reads TGCGCCAGCAGCCCTACGACTGGAAACAATGAGCAGTTCTTC.

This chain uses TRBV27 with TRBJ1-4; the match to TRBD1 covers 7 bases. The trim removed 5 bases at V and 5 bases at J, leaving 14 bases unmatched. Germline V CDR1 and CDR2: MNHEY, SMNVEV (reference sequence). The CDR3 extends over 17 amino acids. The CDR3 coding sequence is TGTGCCAGCAGTCCCCACGCCCTCACAGGGGCGAATGAAAAACTGTTTTTT. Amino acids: CASSPHALTGANEKLFF.

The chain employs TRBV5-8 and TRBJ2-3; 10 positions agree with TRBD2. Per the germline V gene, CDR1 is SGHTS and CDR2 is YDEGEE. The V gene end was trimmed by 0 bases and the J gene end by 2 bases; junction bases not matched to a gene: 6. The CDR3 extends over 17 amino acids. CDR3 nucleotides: TGTGCCAGCAGCTTGGGGCTAGCGGGAGATTTCACAGATACGCAGTATTTT. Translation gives CASSLGLAGDFTDTQYF. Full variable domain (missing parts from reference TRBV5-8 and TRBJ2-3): EAGVTQSPTHLIKTRGQQATLRCSPISGHTSVYWYQQALGLGLQFLLWYDEGEERNRGNFPPRFSGRQFPNYSSELNVNALELEDSALYLCASSLGLAGDFTDTQYFGPGTRLTVL.

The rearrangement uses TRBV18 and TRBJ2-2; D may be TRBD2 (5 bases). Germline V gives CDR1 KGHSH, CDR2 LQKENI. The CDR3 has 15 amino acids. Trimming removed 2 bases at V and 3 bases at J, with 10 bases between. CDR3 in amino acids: CASSPMAGYTGELFF. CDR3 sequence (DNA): TGTGCCAGCTCACCAATGGCGGGCTACACCGGGGAGCTGTTTTTT.

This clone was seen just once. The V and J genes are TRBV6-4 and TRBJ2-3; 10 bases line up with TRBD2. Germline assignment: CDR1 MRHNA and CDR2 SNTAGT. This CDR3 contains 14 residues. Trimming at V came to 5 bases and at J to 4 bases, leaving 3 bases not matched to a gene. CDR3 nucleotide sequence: TGTGCCAGCAGTCCTAGCGGGAGCGCAGATACGCAGTATTTT. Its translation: CASSPSGSADTQYF.

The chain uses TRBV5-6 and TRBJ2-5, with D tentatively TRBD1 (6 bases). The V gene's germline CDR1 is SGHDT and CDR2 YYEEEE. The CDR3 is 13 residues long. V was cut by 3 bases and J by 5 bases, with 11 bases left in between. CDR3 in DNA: TGTGCCAGCAGCTCGGACAGAACGGAGACCCAGTACTTC. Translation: CASSSDRTETQYF.

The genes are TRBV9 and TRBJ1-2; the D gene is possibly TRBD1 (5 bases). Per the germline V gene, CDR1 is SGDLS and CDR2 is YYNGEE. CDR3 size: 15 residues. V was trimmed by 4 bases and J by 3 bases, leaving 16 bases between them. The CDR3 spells CASSLNQQVDYGYTF. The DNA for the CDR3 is TGTGCCAGCAGCTTAAACCAACAGGTAGACTATGGCTACACCTTC. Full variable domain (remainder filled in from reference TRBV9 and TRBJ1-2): DSGVTQTPKHLITATGQRVTLRCSPRSGDLSVYWYQQSLDQGLQFLIQYYNGEERAKGNILERFSAQQFPDLHSELNLSSLELGDSALYFCASSLNQQVDYGYTFGSGTRLTVV.

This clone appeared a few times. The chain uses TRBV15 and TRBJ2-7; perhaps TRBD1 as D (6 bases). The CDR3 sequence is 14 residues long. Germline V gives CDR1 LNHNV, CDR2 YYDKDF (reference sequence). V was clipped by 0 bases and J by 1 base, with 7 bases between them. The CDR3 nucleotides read TGTGCCACCAGCAGAGACAGGGGTTCCTACGAGCAGTACTTC. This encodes CATSRDRGSYEQYF.